This TCR beta chain is from a study of brain T cells in children with intractable seizures. The CDR3 is made up of 18 amino acids. The germline V gene has CDR1 SGHAT and CDR2 FQNNGV. V lost 5 bases, J lost 4 bases, and 23 bases lay in between. Study-wide results and caveats: Patients' HCMV serostatus was unknown; virus specificity rests on CDR3 similarity alone.

The assay was immunoSEQ multiplex PCR, and TCRdb's table has in-frame clones only and misses some. In the table there are 80,000 or so clones, about 92% of which are singletons. Regarding this clone: No antigen is known for it. Other DNA sequences in this specimen translate into the identical CDR3.

The sequence was collected from a boy in the first two years of life with tuberous sclerosis and intractable seizures. Sequencing used peripheral blood, obtained at surgery. The gene calls are TRBV11-2 and TRBJ2-2; TRBD1 is a possible D gene (6 bases). The CDR3 coding sequence is TGTGCCAGCAGCCCCTCCTTCGGGTGGGGGCACGGCACCGGGGAGCTGTTTTTT. This codes for CASSPSFGWGHGTGELFF.